A single sample is the source of the 26 T cell receptor beta chains below, sequenced in a study of CD8 T cells in Susac syndrome. RNA amounts of about 0.5 to 1 ug underwent reverse transcription with random hexamers. TCRdb re-called the immunoSEQ multiplex PCR reads with MiXCR, one entry per CDR3 protein. The sample consists of about 170,000 distinct CDR3 sequences, 90% to 96% of them appearing once. Sequenced material: CD4+ T cells from PBMCs. The receptors here all came from a human donor with Susac syndrome.

The chain employs TRBV5-1 and TRBJ2-1, with D tentatively TRBD1 (6 bases). CDR3 length: 15 residues. The V gene's germline CDR1 is SGHRS and CDR2 YFSETQ. The V end lost 4 bases, the J end lost 5 bases, and 16 bases lay between the germline ends. The CDR3 bases are TGCGCCAGCAGCCCGGTCGTGGGGGCCGACAATGAGCAGTTCTTC. Encoded protein: CASSPVVGADNEQFF.

The count of this clonotype is one. V gene TRBV20-1 combines with J gene TRBJ2-7; 9 positions match TRBD2. This CDR3 has 12 amino acids. J lost 4 bases, V lost 5 bases, and 3 bases had no gene match. Germline CDR1 DFQATT, CDR2 SNEGSKA (reference sequence). The CDR3 sequence is CSALGLAYEQYF. In nucleotides, the CDR3 is TGCAGTGCTCTAGGACTAGCGTACGAGCAGTACTTC.

The chain combines TRBV14 with TRBJ2-1; D not resolved. Trimming pared 1 base from V and 7 bases from J, leaving 11 bases between. CDR3 length equals 14 residues. Germline V gene lookup returns CDR1 SGHDN and CDR2 FVKESK. The CDR3 protein is CASSQAWARNEQFF. CDR3 DNA: TGTGCCAGCAGCCAAGCCTGGGCGAGGAATGAGCAGTTCTTC.

This CDR3 reads CASSQDLAGIDEQFF. The CDR3 nucleotides are TGCGCCAGCAGCCAAGACCTAGCGGGAATCGATGAGCAGTTCTTC. The J gene is TRBJ2-1, the V gene TRBV4-3; TRBD2 matches at 9 bases. V dropped 0 bases and J dropped 8; count of bases not matched to a gene: 5. CDR3 length equals 15 residues. Germline V lookup: CDR1 LGHNA, CDR2 YSLEER.

The chain joins TRBV7-2 to TRBJ2-4; D is ambiguous. This CDR3 spans 16 amino acids. V was cut by 0 bases and J by 6 bases, with 15 bases left in between. Germline CDR1 reads SGHTA; CDR2 reads FQGNSA. CDR3 in amino acids: CASSLASSGSRNIQYF. CDR3 DNA: TGTGCCAGCAGCTTAGCCTCCTCGGGTTCCAGAAACATTCAGTACTTC.

The chain combines TRBV29-1 with TRBJ2-1; no clear D gene. Germline values: CDR1 SQVTM, CDR2 ANQGSEA. The CDR3 spans 14 residues. The germline V and J ends were trimmed by 2 bases and 3 bases, with 11 bases remaining between them. The CDR3 sequence: CSVESPEFYNEQFF. As DNA, the CDR3 is TGCAGCGTTGAATCGCCGGAGTTCTACAATGAGCAGTTCTTC.

The chain uses TRBV29-1 and TRBJ1-1, with 7 positions matching TRBD1. This CDR3 has 13 amino acids. CDR1 is SQVTM and CDR2 is ANQGSEA in the germline V gene. J was trimmed by 0 bases and V by 4 bases; bases with no gene match: 2. DNA for the CDR3: TGCAGCGTTGGCGGGACAGTGAACACTGAAGCTTTCTTT. Its protein is CSVGGTVNTEAFF. The variable domain in full, completed from reference TRBV29-1 and TRBJ1-1, reads SAVISQKPSRDICQRGTSLTIQCQVDSQVTMMFWYRQQPGQSLTLIATANQGSEATYESGFVIDKFPISRPNLTFSTLTVSNMSPEDSSIYLCSVGGTVNTEAFFGQGTRLTVV.

The CDR3 loop is CSVGSFGEAFF. As DNA, the CDR3 is TGCAGCGTTGGAAGTTTTGGTGAAGCTTTCTTT. The chain couples TRBV29-1 to TRBJ1-1; D gene ambiguous. Germline CDR1 reads SQVTM; CDR2 reads ANQGSEA. Trimming left V 4 bases short and J 7 bases short, with 10 bases between. This CDR3 contains 11 residues.

This chain joins TRBV29-1 and TRBJ2-5, with TRBD2 identical over 15 bases. Germline CDR1 SQVTM, CDR2 ANQGSEA. The CDR3 has 13 residues. Germline trimming cut 7 bases from V and 4 bases from J; bases unmatched to any gene: 1. The CDR3 bases are TGCAGCGCGGGACTAGCGGGAGGAGAGACCCAGTACTTC. This encodes CSAGLAGGETQYF.

This chain links TRBV7-4 with TRBJ1-5; D uncertain. CDR3 length equals 14 residues. V lost 6 bases to trimming and J lost 7 bases, with 16 bases between them. Germline V gene data show CDR1 as SGHVT and CDR2 as SQSDAQ. CDR3 amino acids: CASRGRWEVQPQHF. The CDR3 nucleotides read TGTGCCAGCAGGGGGAGGTGGGAGGTCCAGCCCCAGCATTTT.

The chain couples TRBV19 to TRBJ2-4; 10 bases map to TRBD2. CDR3 length: 13 residues. The ends lost 3 bases at V and 8 bases at J; junction bases unmatched: 1. Looked up from germline, CDR1 is LNHDA and CDR2 is SQIVND (reference sequence). CDR3 in DNA: TGTGCCAGTAGTATCGGACTAGCGGACATTCAGTACTTC. Translating it yields CASSIGLADIQYF.

The count of this clonotype is one. The chain joins TRBV6-6 to TRBJ2-1; unclear D gene. Per the germline V gene, CDR1 is MNHNY and CDR2 is SVGAGI (reference sequence). There are 14 residues in the CDR3. Trimming removed 4 bases from V and 8 bases from J, with 15 bases in between. CDR3 coding DNA: TGTGCCAGCAGTTCCCTTTCCGATGGCGATGAGCAGTTCTTC. Translation: CASSSLSDGDEQFF.

The V call is TRBV30, the J call TRBJ1-5; D gene unclear. V was cut by 2 bases and J by 2 bases, with 7 bases left in between. Germline CDR1 is GTSNPN and CDR2 is SVGIG (reference sequence). The CDR3 runs 13 residues. This CDR3 reads CAWSREGNQPQHF. The CDR3 coding sequence is TGTGCCTGGAGTCGAGAAGGCAATCAGCCCCAGCATTTT.

The CDR3 DNA is TGTGCCAGCAGCTATAACCCCAGCGGGAATGAGCAGTTCTTC. It is translated as CASSYNPSGNEQFF. The chain employs TRBV9 and TRBJ2-1; perhaps TRBD2 as D (6 bases). Looked up from germline, CDR1 is SGDLS and CDR2 is YYNGEE. Trimming removed 4 bases from V and 7 bases from J, with 15 bases in between. This CDR3 spans 14 amino acids.

The CDR3 region is CASSQDIPYEQYF. DNA for the CDR3: TGTGCCAGCAGCCAAGATATCCCCTACGAGCAGTACTTC. The chain employs TRBV3-1 and TRBJ2-7; no reliable D call. Trimming took off 0 bases at V and 2 bases at J, with 5 bases between the two ends. The CDR3 loop spans 13 amino acids. Germline V gene sequence: CDR1 LGHDT, CDR2 YNNKEL (reference sequence).

The gene calls are TRBV10-3 and TRBJ2-1; no clear D. The CDR3 loop spans 12 amino acids. From germline, CDR1 is ENHRY and CDR2 SYGVKD. V was pared by 2 bases and J by 8 bases, with 7 bases between. For the CDR3, the DNA is TGTGCCATCAGTGAGAGATGGGATGAGCAGTTCTTC. Translating it yields CAISERWDEQFF.

This chain uses TRBV7-9 with TRBJ2-7; a possible D gene is TRBD1 (6 bases). The CDR3 covers 15 residues. CDR1 SEHNR and CDR2 FQNEAQ come from the germline V gene (reference sequence). V was shortened by 5 bases and J by 5 bases, with 19 bases between the two germline ends. CDR3 sequence (DNA): TGTGCCAGCAGCCAAGACCAGGGGTTCGGCGACGAGCAGTACTTC. Its translation: CASSQDQGFGDEQYF.

CDR3 residues: CSVRFGLGGEQFF. The CDR3 nucleotides read TGCAGCGTCAGGTTTGGGCTAGGCGGTGAGCAGTTCTTC. This chain connects TRBV29-1 to TRBJ2-1; D unresolved. Germline loops: CDR1 SQVTM, CDR2 ANQGSEA. CDR3 size: 13 residues. Trimming stripped 6 bases from V and 9 bases from J, with 18 bases between.

Written as DNA, the CDR3 is TGTGCCACGGCCCTGACAGGGCCGCCCCAGCATTTT. Amino acid sequence: CATALTGPPQHF. This rearrangement joins TRBV6-2 or TRBV6-3 to TRBJ1-5; 7 positions match TRBD1. The V gene end was trimmed by 10 bases and the J gene end by 9 bases; junction bases not matched to a gene: 9. Germline CDR1 reads MNHEY; CDR2 reads SVGEGT. This CDR3 is 12 amino acids long.

This sequence joins TRBV5-1 and TRBJ1-4; 7 bases align to TRBD1. The CDR3 sequence is 14 residues long. Germline CDR1 SGHRS, CDR2 YFSETQ. Germline trimming cut 6 bases from V and 4 bases from J; bases unmatched to any gene: 6. CDR3 protein: CASTQDRSNEKLFF. The DNA for the CDR3 is TGCGCCAGCACGCAGGACAGGAGTAATGAAAAACTGTTTTTT.

The chain links TRBV7-9 to TRBJ2-6; weak D call: TRBD1 (5 bases). CDR1 and CDR2 (germline): SEHNR, FQNEAQ (reference sequence). The CDR3 sequence is 15 residues long. The V end was cut by 8 bases, the J end by 4 bases, with 15 bases between. The CDR3 is CASQRGLSGANVLTF. The DNA for the CDR3 is TGTGCCAGCCAAAGGGGCCTTTCGGGGGCCAACGTCCTGACTTTC. Filled out from reference TRBV7-9 and TRBJ2-6, the complete variable domain reads DTGVSQNPRHKITKRGQNVTFRCDPISEHNRLYWYRQTLGQGPEFLTYFQNEAQLEKSRLLSDRFSAERPKGSFSTLEIQRTEQGDSAMYLCASQRGLSGANVLTFGAGSRLTVL.

A single count supports this clonotype. The rearrangement uses TRBV2 and TRBJ2-1; D remains ambiguous. The length of the CDR3 is 12 residues. The germline V gene has CDR1 SNHLY and CDR2 FYNNEI. Trimming removed 6 bases at V and 7 bases at J, with 10 bases between. The chain's CDR3 is CASRGWGNEQFF. The CDR3 bases are TGTGCCAGCAGAGGGTGGGGTAATGAGCAGTTCTTC.

The gene calls are TRBV24-1 and TRBJ1-4; no firm D call. Looked up from germline, CDR1 is KGHDR and CDR2 is SFDVKD. V lost 7 bases and J lost 4, with 6 bases in between. The CDR3 loop spans 12 amino acids. The CDR3 sequence is CATRSYNEKLFF. Here the CDR3 DNA reads TGTGCCACCAGGAGTTATAATGAAAAACTGTTTTTT.

This chain connects TRBV29-1 to TRBJ2-2, with TRBD1 identical over 9 bases. The CDR3 sequence is 14 residues long. The germline V gene encodes CDR1 SQVTM and CDR2 ANQGSEA. After removal of 4 bases from V and 5 bases from J, the junction contained 5 bases not matched to a gene. The CDR3 reads CSVVLQGATGELFF. CDR3 nucleotides: TGCAGCGTTGTATTACAGGGGGCGACCGGGGAGCTGTTTTTT.

This rearrangement joins TRBV29-1 to TRBJ2-1, with D uncertain. The CDR3 sequence is 13 residues long. Trimming left V 1 base short and J 10 bases short, with 14 bases between. Looked up from germline, CDR1 is SQVTM and CDR2 is ANQGSEA. The CDR3 DNA sequence: TGCAGCGTTGAAGCGCCTAGGACCGAGGAGCAGTTCTTC. Translation gives CSVEAPRTEEQFF.

V usage is TRBV2 and J usage is TRBJ2-7; perhaps TRBD1 as D (5 bases). Trimming left V 5 bases short and J 5 bases short, with 16 bases between. The CDR3 consists of 14 residues. CDR1 and CDR2 from the germline V gene are SNHLY and FYNNEI. The CDR3 DNA is TGTGCCAGCAGTCCCTCCACTCAGGGAAACGAGCAGTACTTC. Translation gives CASSPSTQGNEQYF.